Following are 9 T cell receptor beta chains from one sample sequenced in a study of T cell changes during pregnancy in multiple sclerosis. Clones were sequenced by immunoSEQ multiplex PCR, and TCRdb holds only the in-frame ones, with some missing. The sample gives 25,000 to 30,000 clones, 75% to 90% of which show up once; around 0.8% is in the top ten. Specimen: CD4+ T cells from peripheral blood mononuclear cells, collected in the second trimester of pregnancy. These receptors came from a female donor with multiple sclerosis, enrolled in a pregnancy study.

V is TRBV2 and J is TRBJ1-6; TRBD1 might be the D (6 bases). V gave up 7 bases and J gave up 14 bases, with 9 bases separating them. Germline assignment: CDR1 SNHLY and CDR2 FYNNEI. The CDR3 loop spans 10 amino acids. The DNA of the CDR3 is TGTGCCAGCAACGGGGACACCCTCCACTTT. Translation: CASNGDTLHF.

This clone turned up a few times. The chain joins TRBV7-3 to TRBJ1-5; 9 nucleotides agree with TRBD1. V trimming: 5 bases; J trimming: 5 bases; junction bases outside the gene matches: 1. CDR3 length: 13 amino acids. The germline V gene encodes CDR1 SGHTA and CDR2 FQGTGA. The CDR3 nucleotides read TGTGCCAGCAGCCGGGACAGGGATCAGCCCCAGCATTTT. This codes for CASSRDRDQPQHF. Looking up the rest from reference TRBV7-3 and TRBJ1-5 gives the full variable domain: GAGVSQTPSNKVTEKGKYVELRCDPISGHTALYWYRQSLGQGPEFLIYFQGTGAADDSGLPNDRFFAVRPEGSVSTLKIQRTERGDSAVYLCASSRDRDQPQHFGDGTRLSIL.

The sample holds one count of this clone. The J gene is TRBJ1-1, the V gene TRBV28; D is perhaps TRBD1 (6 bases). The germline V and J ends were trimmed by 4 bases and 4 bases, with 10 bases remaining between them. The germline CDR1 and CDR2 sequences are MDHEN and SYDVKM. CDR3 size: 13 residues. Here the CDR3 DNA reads TGTGCCAGCAGTTACCAGGGGTTCACTGAAGCTTTCTTT. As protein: CASSYQGFTEAFF.

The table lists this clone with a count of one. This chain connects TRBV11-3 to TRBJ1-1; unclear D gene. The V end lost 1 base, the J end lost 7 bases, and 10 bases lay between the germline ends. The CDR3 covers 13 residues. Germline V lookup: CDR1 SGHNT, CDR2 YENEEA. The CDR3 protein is CASSLGSTNEAFF. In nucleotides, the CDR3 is TGTGCCAGCAGCTTAGGATCCACAAATGAAGCTTTCTTT.

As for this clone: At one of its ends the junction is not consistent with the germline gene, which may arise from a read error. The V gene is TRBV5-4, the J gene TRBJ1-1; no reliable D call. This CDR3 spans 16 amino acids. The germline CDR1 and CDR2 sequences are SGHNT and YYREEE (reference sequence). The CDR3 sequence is CATSLPFRGRNTEAFF. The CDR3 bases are TGTGCCACCAGCCTCCCTTTCCGAGGGAGGAACACTGAAGCTTTCTTT.

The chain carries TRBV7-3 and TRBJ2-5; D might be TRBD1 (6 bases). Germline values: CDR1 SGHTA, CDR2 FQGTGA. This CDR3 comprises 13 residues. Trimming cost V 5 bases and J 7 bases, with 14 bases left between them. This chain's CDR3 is CASSLREGGTQYF. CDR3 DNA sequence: TGTGCCAGCAGCCTCCGGGAAGGGGGGACCCAGTACTTC. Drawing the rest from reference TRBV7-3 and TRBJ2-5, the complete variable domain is GAGVSQTPSNKVTEKGKYVELRCDPISGHTALYWYRQSLGQGPEFLIYFQGTGAADDSGLPNDRFFAVRPEGSVSTLKIQRTERGDSAVYLCASSLREGGTQYFGPGTRLLVL.

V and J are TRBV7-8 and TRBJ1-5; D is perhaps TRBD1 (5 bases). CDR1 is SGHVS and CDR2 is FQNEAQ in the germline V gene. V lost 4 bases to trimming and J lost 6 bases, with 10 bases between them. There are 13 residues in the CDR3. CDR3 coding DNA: TGTGCCAGCAGCTCGGGACTACCTCAGCCCCAGCATTTT. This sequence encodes CASSSGLPQPQHF.

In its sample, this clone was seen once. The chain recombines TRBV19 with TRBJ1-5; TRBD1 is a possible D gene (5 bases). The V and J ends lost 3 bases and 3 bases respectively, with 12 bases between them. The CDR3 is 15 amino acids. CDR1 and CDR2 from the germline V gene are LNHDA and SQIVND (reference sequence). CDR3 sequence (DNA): TGTGCCAGTAGTATCGGAAGGGGTTACAATCAGCCCCAGCATTTT. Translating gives CASSIGRGYNQPQHF.

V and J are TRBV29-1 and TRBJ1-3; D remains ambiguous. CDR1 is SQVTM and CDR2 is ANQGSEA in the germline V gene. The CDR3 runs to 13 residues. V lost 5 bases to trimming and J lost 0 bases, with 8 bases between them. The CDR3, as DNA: TGCAGCGTTAAGATGAGCTCTGGAAACACCATATATTTT. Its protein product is CSVKMSSGNTIYF.